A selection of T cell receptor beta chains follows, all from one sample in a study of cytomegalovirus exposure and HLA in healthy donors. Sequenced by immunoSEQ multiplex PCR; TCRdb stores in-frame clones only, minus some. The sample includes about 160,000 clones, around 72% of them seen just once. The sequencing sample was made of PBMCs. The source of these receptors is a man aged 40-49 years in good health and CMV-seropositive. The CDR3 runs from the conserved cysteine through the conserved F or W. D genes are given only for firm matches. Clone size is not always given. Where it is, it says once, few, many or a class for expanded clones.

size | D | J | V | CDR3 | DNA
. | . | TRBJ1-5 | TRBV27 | CASSPDSYSNQPQHF | TGTGCCAGCAGTCCCGACAGTTATAGCAATCAGCCCCAGCATTTT
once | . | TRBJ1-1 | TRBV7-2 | CASSLDNRVANTEAFF | TGTGCCAGCAGCTTAGATAACAGGGTAGCGAACACTGAAGCTTTCTTT
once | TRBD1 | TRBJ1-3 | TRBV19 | CASSTTGTGRGNTIYF | TGTGCCAGTAGTACCACCGGGACAGGGAGAGGAAACACCATATATTTT
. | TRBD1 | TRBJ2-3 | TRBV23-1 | CASSQSYSWTGKSTDTQYF | TGCGCCAGCAGTCAATCCTATAGTTGGACAGGGAAGAGCACAGATACGCAGTATTTT
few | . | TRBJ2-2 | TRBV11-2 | CASSLDGHRNTGELFF | TGTGCCAGCAGCTTAGATGGACACCGGAACACCGGGGAGCTGTTTTTT
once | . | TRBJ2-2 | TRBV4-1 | CASSRSLVTGELFF | TGCGCCAGCAGCCGGTCCCTAGTGACCGGGGAGCTGTTTTTT
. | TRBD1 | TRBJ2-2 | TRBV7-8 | CASTHRGATGELFF | TGTGCCAGCACTCACAGGGGGGCCACCGGGGAGCTGTTTTTT
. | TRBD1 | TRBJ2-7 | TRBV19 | CASSMRQGSRPSYEQYF | TGTGCCAGTAGTATGAGACAGGGGAGTCGCCCTTCCTACGAGCAGTACTTC
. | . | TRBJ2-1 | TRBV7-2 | CASSLQPGGSYNEQFF | TGTGCCAGCAGCCTGCAACCGGGTGGCTCCTACAATGAGCAGTTCTTC
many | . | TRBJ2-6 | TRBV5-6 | CASSFTGLREGANVLTF | TGTGCCAGCAGCTTTACGGGACTCAGGGAGGGGGCCAACGTCCTGACTTTC
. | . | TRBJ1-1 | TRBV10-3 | CAITEQGFTEAFF | TGTGCCATCACCGAACAGGGATTCACTGAAGCTTTCTTT
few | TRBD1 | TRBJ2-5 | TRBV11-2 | CASSRDQGAGETQYF | TGTGCCAGCAGCCGCGATCAGGGGGCTGGAGAGACCCAGTACTTC
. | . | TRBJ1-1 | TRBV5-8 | CASSLGQVNTEAFF | TGTGCCAGCAGCTTGGGACAGGTTAACACTGAAGCTTTCTTT
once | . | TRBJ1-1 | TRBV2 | CASSARLYTEAFF | TGTGCCAGCAGTGCCAGGCTGTACACTGAAGCTTTCTTT
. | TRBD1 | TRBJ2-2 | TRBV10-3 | CAIKPGQGLTGELFF | TGTGCCATCAAACCCGGACAGGGGTTAACCGGGGAGCTGTTTTTT
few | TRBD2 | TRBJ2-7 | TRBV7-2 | CASSRGLAASYEQYF | TGTGCCAGCAGCCGAGGGCTAGCGGCCTCCTACGAGCAGTACTTC
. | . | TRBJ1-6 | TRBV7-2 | CASSPTGNSPLHF | TGTGCCAGCAGCCCCACGGGGAATTCACCCCTCCACTTT
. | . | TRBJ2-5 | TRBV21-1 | CASHTGQGAEGHLETQYF | TGTGCCAGCCATACCGGACAGGGGGCGGAAGGGCATTTAGAGACCCAGTACTTC
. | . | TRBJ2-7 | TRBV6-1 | CASRAASYEQYF | TGTGCCAGCAGGGCGGCTTCCTACGAGCAGTACTTC
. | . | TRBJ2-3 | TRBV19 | CASSIEGGPIDTQYF | TGTGCCAGTAGTATAGAGGGGGGGCCCATAGATACGCAGTATTTT
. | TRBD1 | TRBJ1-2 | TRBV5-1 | CASSLETGNGYTF | TGCGCCAGCAGCTTGGAGACAGGGAATGGCTACACCTTC
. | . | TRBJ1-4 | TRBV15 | CATNFPQGPTNEKLFF | TGTGCCACCAACTTTCCCCAGGGGCCAACTAATGAAAAACTGTTTTTT
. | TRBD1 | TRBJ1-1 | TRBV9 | CASSVATGTANTEAFF | TGTGCCAGCAGCGTAGCGACCGGGACAGCGAACACTGAAGCTTTCTTT
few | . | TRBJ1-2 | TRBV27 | CASSKRQDYGYTF | TGTGCCAGCAGTAAAAGACAGGACTATGGCTACACCTTC
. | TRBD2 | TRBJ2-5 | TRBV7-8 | CASIQGVAGVQETQYF | TGTGCCAGCATCCAAGGGGTAGCGGGGGTTCAAGAGACCCAGTACTTC
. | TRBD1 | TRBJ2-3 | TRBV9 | CASSAGTGRADTQYF | TGTGCCAGCAGCGCCGGGACAGGGAGGGCAGATACGCAGTATTTT
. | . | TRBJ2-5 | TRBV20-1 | CSAAGETQYF | TGCAGTGCGGCGGGGGAGACCCAGTACTTC
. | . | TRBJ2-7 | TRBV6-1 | CASSEEGTGYEQYF | TGTGCCAGCAGTGAAGAGGGTACAGGGTACGAGCAGTACTTC
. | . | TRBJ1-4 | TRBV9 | CASSVAGNSNEKLFF | TGTGCCAGCAGCGTAGCGGGGAACTCTAATGAAAAACTGTTTTTT